A selection of T cell receptor beta chains follows, all from one sample in a study of T cell responses to AZD1222 COVID-19 vaccine. Using immunoSEQ multiplex PCR, the repertoire was profiled, and TCRdb retains in-frame clones only, with some absent. The table records around 72,000 clones, roughly 91% of them present only once. Material: peripheral blood, obtained on day 0 of AZD1222 vaccination. The receptors originated from an adult in good health. Each CDR3 is given with its conserved first and last residue. The D gene is left open where the match is weak. A row's size may be missing; if present it is once, few, many or a size class.

size	D	J	V	CDR3	DNA
.	TRBD1	TRBJ2-1	TRBV30	CAFNRGSYNEQFF	TGTGCCTTCAACAGGGGGTCCTACAATGAGCAGTTCTTC
.	.	TRBJ2-5	TRBV7-2	CASSLGTQETQYF	TGTGCCAGCAGCTTGGGGACCCAAGAGACCCAGTACTTC
.	.	TRBJ1-1	TRBV20-1	CSARFGTEAFF	TGCAGTGCTAGGTTTGGGACGGAAGCTTTCTTT
.	.	TRBJ1-2	TRBV7-9	CASSFTGPLGYTF	TGTGCCAGCAGCTTCACAGGGCCCCTTGGCTACACCTTC
.	.	TRBJ1-5	TRBV4-1	CASSHGQGLGGQPQHF	TGCGCCAGCAGCCACGGACAAGGTTTAGGAGGTCAGCCCCAGCATTTT
.	TRBD1	TRBJ2-1	TRBV10-3	CAISPGQGARGNEQFF	TGTGCCATCAGTCCGGGACAGGGGGCGAGGGGCAATGAGCAGTTCTTC
.	TRBD1	TRBJ2-2	TRBV6-6	CATSRGIGGELFF	TGTGCCACCTCCAGGGGGATCGGCGGGGAGCTGTTTTTT
.	.	TRBJ1-5	TRBV28	CASSFRSWGSGEKGNQPQHF	TGTGCCAGCAGTTTTCGGTCGTGGGGGTCGGGGGAAAAAGGCAATCAGCCCCAGCATTTT
.	TRBD1	TRBJ1-1	TRBV7-2	CASSSLGGHLEAFF	TGTGCCAGCAGCTCCCTAGGGGGCCATTTGGAAGCTTTCTTT
.	TRBD2	TRBJ2-6	TRBV5-5	CASSIGKAGALSGANVLTF	TGTGCCAGCAGCATCGGTAAAGCGGGGGCCCTCTCTGGGGCCAACGTCCTGACTTTC
.	.	TRBJ1-2	TRBV9	CASSGPYGYTF	TGTGCCAGCAGCGGTCCCTATGGCTACACCTTC
.	.	TRBJ1-1	TRBV18	CASCGQMNTEAFF	TGTGCCAGCTGCGGACAGATGAACACTGAAGCTTTCTTT
few	TRBD2	TRBJ2-2	TRBV5-1	CASSILGAGGVGTGELFF	TGCGCCAGCAGCATACTCGGCGCGGGGGGCGTCGGGACCGGGGAGCTGTTTTTT
.	.	TRBJ1-2	TRBV2	CASSEVAIYGYTF	TGTGCCAGCAGTGAAGTCGCAATCTATGGCTACACCTTC
once	.	TRBJ2-1	TRBV3-1/TRBV3-2	CASSSNYRTQFF	TGTGCCAGCAGTTCAAACTACAGGACGCAGTTCTTC
.	.	TRBJ1-1	TRBV12-2	CASRPPGGVNTEAFF	TGTGCAAGTCGCCCCCCTGGGGGGGTGAACACTGAAGCTTTCTTT
.	.	TRBJ2-5	TRBV30	CAWSGGGAGQETQYF	TGTGCCTGGAGTGGAGGGGGGGCCGGGCAAGAGACCCAGTACTTC
.	.	TRBJ2-7	TRBV5-1	CASSGRRSYEQYF	TGCGCCAGCAGCGGGAGACGGAGTTACGAGCAGTACTTC
.	TRBD1	TRBJ2-3	TRBV7-9	CASSHRDSLSTDTQYF	TGTGCCAGCAGCCACCGGGACAGCCTTAGCACAGATACGCAGTATTTT
.	.	TRBJ2-5	TRBV5-6	CASSSTGRVSQETQYF	TGTGCCAGCAGCTCGACAGGTCGGGTAAGCCAAGAGACCCAGTACTTC
.	.	TRBJ1-2	TRBV19	CASSIGEGAGGYTF	TGTGCCAGTAGTATAGGGGAAGGCGCGGGTGGCTACACCTTC
.	.	TRBJ2-2	TRBV5-1	CASLRPGTANTGELFF	TGCGCCAGCCTTAGACCCGGGACTGCGAACACCGGGGAGCTGTTTTTT